Sequencing of this T cell receptor (delta chain) was carried out in a study of γδ T cells in repeated Plasmodium falciparum infection. This clone was detected only a few times. Its antigen is undetermined. TCRdb's protein for this DNA is that of a much larger clone and differs from the translation at residue 12, likely a read error; the protein shown is the DNA translation. Whole-study findings and limits: Many TCRgamma sequences overlapped between individuals in stable Vgamma9/Vdelta2+ repertoires. Malian children's Vdelta2-negative repertoires appeared more expanded and less diverse than Australians'. Repeated controlled infections reportedly drove waves of new clonotype selection in Vdelta2-negative, mostly Vdelta1+, gammadelta repertoires.

Vgamma9/Vdelta2+ and Vdelta2-negative gammadelta T cells were flow-sorted from PBMC for bulk sequencing. Germline V gives CDR1 TSWWSYY, CDR2 QGS. This CDR3 has 17 residues. TCRdb re-called the multiplex PCR reads with CATT. The sample includes 45,000 to 50,000 delta-chain clones, 1.6% of them seen just once. The TCR comes from a pool of human donors (malaria-infected and uninfected, not separated). V gene TRDV1 was called; the J gene was not; TRDD3 is taken as the D call from the table, unchecked against the DNA. Sequencing was done on a sample of gamma-delta T cells from blood. CDR3 nucleotide sequence: TGTGCTCTTGGGGAACTCCCGTGGGGGATAGCGAGCGCCAAAATAATCTTT. This translates into CALGELPWGIASAKIIF.